Below are 30 T cell receptor beta chains sequenced from a single sample in a study of blood T cells in healthy people across ages. A second roughly 6 to 11 cycle PCR used barcoded and J-beta primers. TCRdb reanalysed the 5' RACE reads using MiXCR and keeps one entry per CDR3 protein. This table has 1.6 million or so distinct CDR3 sequences, almost 35% appearing once. The material sequenced was blood. These receptors all come from a woman in her thirties in good health.

The V and J genes are TRBV2 and TRBJ2-7; TRBD2 agrees at 8 bases. The length of the CDR3 is 17 residues. Germline loops: CDR1 SNHLY, CDR2 FYNNEI. With 7 bases clipped from V and 5 bases from J, the junction kept 19 bases outside the gene matches. The CDR3 loop reads CASTWGLLAGGSHEQYF. CDR3 bases: TGTGCCAGCACTTGGGGCCTCCTGGCGGGGGGTTCCCACGAGCAGTACTTC.

The genes are TRBV12-3 or TRBV12-4 and TRBJ1-2, with 9 bases matching TRBD1. This CDR3 comprises 13 residues. V gave up 6 bases and J gave up 6 bases; unmatched junction bases: 5. The CDR3 is CASRAGTGNGYTF. The CDR3 DNA reads as TGTGCCAGCAGAGCCGGGACAGGGAATGGCTACACCTTC.

The CDR3 DNA reads as TGTGCCAGCAGTCAACCGGGACAGGGCACCGGGGAGCTGTTTTTT. Translated: CASSQPGQGTGELFF. The V and J genes are TRBV6-6 and TRBJ2-2; 9 positions agree with TRBD1. Germline-derived CDR1 and CDR2 are MNHNY and SVGAGI (reference sequence). The trim removed 5 bases at V and 4 bases at J, leaving 5 bases unmatched. The CDR3 runs to 15 residues.

This clonotype was observed a handful of times. CDR3 sequence reads: CASSTLSTSGRHYEQYF. The CDR3 bases are TGTGCCAGCAGCACTCTATCGACTAGCGGGAGACATTACGAGCAGTACTTC. This rearrangement joins TRBV21-1 to TRBJ2-7; the tabulated D call, TRBD2, remains unverified against the DNA. TRBV21-1 is tagged as a pseudogene. There are 17 residues in the CDR3.

The chain links TRBV24-1 to TRBJ2-1; D is perhaps TRBD1 or TRBD2 (7 bases each). V dropped 9 bases and J dropped 3 bases, with 29 bases sitting between them. The CDR3 spans 19 residues. Germline V CDR1 and CDR2: KGHDR, SFDVKD. The CDR3 loop is CATSSLRGGGVGIYNEQFF. The CDR3 DNA follows: TGTGCCACCTCCTCACTTCGGGGAGGGGGCGTGGGTATCTACAATGAGCAGTTCTTC.

The chain links TRBV10-3 to TRBJ2-5; TRBD2 aligns across 11 bases. Germline values: CDR1 ENHRY, CDR2 SYGVKD. V was clipped by 5 bases and J by 4 bases; unmatched bases: 6. The CDR3 runs 15 residues. CDR3 nucleotide sequence: TGTGCCATCAGTAGCACTAGCGGGGGTACAGAGACCCAGTACTTC. It encodes CAISSTSGGTETQYF.

This chain links TRBV2 with TRBJ2-4, with TRBD2 matching over 10 bases. Trimming at V came to 0 bases and at J to 1 base, leaving 6 bases not matched to a gene. The germline gives CDR1 SNHLY, CDR2 FYNNEI. The CDR3 loop spans 18 amino acids. The CDR3 loop is CASSEAPISGRAKNIQYF. CDR3 sequence (DNA): TGTGCCAGCAGTGAAGCGCCTATTAGCGGGAGGGCCAAAAACATTCAGTACTTC.

This clonotype was counted a single time. The genes are TRBV20-1 and TRBJ1-1, with a tentative D call TRBD1 (5 bases). Germline V lookup: CDR1 DFQATT, CDR2 SNEGSKA (reference sequence). The CDR3 runs to 12 residues. Trimming removed 5 bases from V and 3 bases from J, with 10 bases in between. DNA for the CDR3: TGCAGTGCTCCTGACAGCCACACTGAAGCTTTCTTT. Protein sequence: CSAPDSHTEAFF.

This chain joins TRBV20-1 and TRBJ2-7, with unresolved D. The CDR3 extends over 13 amino acids. Trimming removed 5 bases from V and 0 bases from J, with 11 bases in between. Germline CDR1 DFQATT, CDR2 SNEGSKA (reference sequence). The CDR3 loop reads CSAFYSDSYEQYF. The CDR3 bases are TGCAGTGCTTTCTACAGTGACTCCTACGAGCAGTACTTC.

In this sample, this clonotype turned up a few times. V usage is TRBV5-1 and J usage is TRBJ1-2, with D perhaps TRBD1 (5 bases). The CDR3 consists of 12 residues. Germline CDR1 reads SGHRS; CDR2 reads YFSETQ. Between the trimmed V and J ends, which lost 9 bases and 10 bases, there was a span of 19 bases. CDR3 nucleotide sequence: TGCGCCAAAAGGGTTGGGCAGGGCGCCTACACCTTC. This encodes CAKRVGQGAYTF.

The chain has TRBV5-1 and TRBJ2-7; D possibly corresponds to TRBD1 (6 bases). CDR1 and CDR2 (germline): SGHRS, YFSETQ. V dropped 4 bases and J dropped 6 bases, with 20 bases sitting between them. The CDR3 sequence is 15 residues long. Here the CDR3 DNA reads TGCGCCAGCAGCCTTGGGTCAGGGGTAGGTCGCGAGCAGTACTTC. Residues: CASSLGSGVGREQYF.

This clonotype showed up just a few times. The V and J genes are TRBV7-9 and TRBJ2-1; D might be TRBD2 (7 bases). The germline V gene has CDR1 SEHNR and CDR2 FQNEAQ (reference sequence). This CDR3 comprises 13 residues. Trimming removed 7 bases at V and 8 bases at J, with 15 bases between. CDR3 DNA sequence: TGTGCCAGCATCCCCCCGGGGGGCCATGAGCAGTTCTTC. It translates to CASIPPGGHEQFF.

The chain couples TRBV3-1 to TRBJ2-7, with D unclear. Germline assignment: CDR1 LGHDT and CDR2 YNNKEL (reference sequence). The CDR3 sequence is 15 residues long. V lost 2 bases and J lost 3, with 14 bases in between. The CDR3 reads CASSQSLELHYEQYF. DNA for the CDR3: TGTGCCAGCAGCCAAAGCCTCGAGCTCCACTACGAGCAGTACTTC.

This clonotype was seen only a few times. The genes are TRBV10-3 and TRBJ1-5, with 9 positions matching TRBD1. CDR3 length: 13 residues. Germline CDR1 and CDR2: ENHRY and SYGVKD. V dropped 11 bases and J dropped 4; count of bases not matched to a gene: 6. The DNA for the CDR3 is TGTGCCGCGAACAGGGGGCGGAATCAGCCCCAGCATTTT. Protein sequence: CAANRGRNQPQHF.

V gene TRBV29-1 combines with J gene TRBJ1-2, with TRBD1 matching over 11 bases. The CDR3 spans 13 residues. Trimming cost V 8 bases and J 6 bases; bases outside gene matches: 8. Germline V gives CDR1 SQVTM, CDR2 ANQGSEA. CDR3 loop: CSPDRTGGDGYTF. For the CDR3, the DNA is TGCAGCCCAGACAGGACAGGGGGCGATGGCTACACCTTC.

Note on this clonotype: It may be a read error: a sequence one base away is much more abundant. This CDR3 fails to terminate in the conserved phenylalanine or tryptophan, so it likely reflects a read error. CDR3 DNA: TGCAGCGTTGACAGGACAGGGATGGAGACCCAGTACTGC. Its protein is CSVDRTGMETQYC. J is TRBJ2-5 and V is TRBV29-1; the match to TRBD1 covers 8 bases. The CDR3 contains 13 residues. Per germline, CDR1 SQVTM and CDR2 ANQGSEA. After removal of 3 bases from V and 5 bases from J, the junction contained 5 bases not matched to a gene.

The chain links TRBV20-1 to TRBJ2-1, with TRBD1 identical over 7 bases. Trimming at V came to 6 bases and at J to 5 bases, leaving 7 bases not matched to a gene. Per germline, CDR1 DFQATT and CDR2 SNEGSKA (reference sequence). This CDR3 has 13 residues. CDR3: CSATGQPNNEQFF. The CDR3 nucleotides read TGCAGTGCCACGGGACAGCCTAACAATGAGCAGTTCTTC.

In its sample, this clonotype was seen once. This chain uses TRBV21-1 with TRBJ2-5; TRBD1, the table's D call, lacks a check against the DNA. TRBV21-1 corresponds to a pseudogene. This CDR3 has 15 amino acids. The DNA of the CDR3 is TGTGCCAGCAGCAAACCGAGGGCAGGGGGAGAGACCCAGTACTTC. Translation gives CASSKPRAGGETQYF.

The V call is TRBV6-5, the J call TRBJ1-2; D is unresolved. The V and J ends lost 0 bases and 1 base respectively, with 6 bases between them. The CDR3 is made up of 14 amino acids. The germline CDR1 and CDR2 sequences are MNHEY and SVGAGI. The CDR3 sequence: CASSYSWGNYGYTF. The CDR3 DNA reads as TGTGCCAGCAGTTACTCGTGGGGTAACTATGGCTACACCTTC.

The chain joins TRBV27 to TRBJ2-1; D remains ambiguous. The germline gives CDR1 MNHEY, CDR2 SMNVEV (reference sequence). CDR3 length: 16 residues. Trimming took 2 bases from V and 4 from J, leaving 15 bases between them. The CDR3 coding sequence is TGTGCCAGCAGTTTAAGGGTAACTGTCGGGTACAATGAGCAGTTCTTC. This gives the protein CASSLRVTVGYNEQFF.

The CDR3 DNA sequence: TGTGCCAGCAGCAAAGGTCAAAGGTGGCCTAGCGGGAGTTTCCACGAGCAGTACTTC. As protein: CASSKGQRWPSGSFHEQYF. The chain employs TRBV21-1 and TRBJ2-7; TRBD2, as called in the table, went unchecked against the DNA. TRBV21-1 is assigned pseudogene status. CDR3 length: 19 residues.

J is TRBJ2-6 and V is TRBV27, with D possibly being TRBD2 (5 bases). Germline assignment: CDR1 MNHEY and CDR2 SMNVEV (reference sequence). This CDR3 is built from 16 residues. Trimming took 10 bases from V and 0 from J, leaving 16 bases between them. DNA of the CDR3: TGTGCCACCTCGGGGTGGGCAGTCTCTGGGGCCAACGTCCTGACTTTC. Residues: CATSGWAVSGANVLTF.

The rearrangement joins TRBV29-1 to TRBJ2-7, with 9 bases identical to TRBD1. CDR1 is SQVTM, CDR2 ANQGSEA, per germline. Trimming took 3 bases from V and 3 from J; bases not matched to a gene: 12. There are 16 residues in the CDR3. DNA of the CDR3: TGCAGCGTTGATTGTCCGGGACAGGGTATAGGCTACGAGCAGTACTTC. It yields the protein CSVDCPGQGIGYEQYF.

This clonotype has just a few counts. J is TRBJ1-2 and V is TRBV12-3 or TRBV12-4; D uncertain. CDR3 length equals 12 residues. V gave up 11 bases and J gave up 0 bases, with 10 bases separating them. CDR3 in amino acids: CASAASNYGYTF. DNA of the CDR3: TGTGCCTCGGCCGCTTCTAACTATGGCTACACCTTC.

The chain has TRBV9 and TRBJ2-3, with TRBD2 identical over 9 bases. With 3 bases clipped from V and 3 bases from J, the junction kept 11 bases outside the gene matches. This CDR3 comprises 17 residues. CDR1 and CDR2 (germline): SGDLS, YYNGEE. This CDR3 is CASSAYFSGSGTDTQYF. As DNA, the CDR3 is TGTGCCAGCAGCGCCTACTTTAGCGGGAGTGGGACAGATACGCAGTATTTT.

This rearrangement joins TRBV4-1 to TRBJ2-1, with a weak D call TRBD2 (5 bases). Trimming cost V 5 bases and J 8 bases, with 22 bases left between them. The length of the CDR3 is 16 residues. Germline values: CDR1 MGHRA, CDR2 YSYEKL. In DNA form, the CDR3 reads TGCGCCAGCAGCAAGACCGAGGGTTATCCTCGGGATGAGCAGTTCTTC. It codes for CASSKTEGYPRDEQFF.

The J gene is TRBJ1-5, the V gene TRBV6-1; 8 bases map to TRBD1. V was pared by 4 bases and J by 4 bases, with 3 bases of the junction left unmatched. Germline CDR1 MNHNS, CDR2 SASEGT. This CDR3 contains 14 residues. The CDR3 region has the DNA TGTGCCAGCAGTGGTCGGACAGGGAATCAGCCCCAGCATTTT. The encoded protein is CASSGRTGNQPQHF.

The chain couples TRBV6-1 to TRBJ2-7; D is tentatively TRBD1 or TRBD2 (5 bases each). The germline V gene encodes CDR1 MNHNS and CDR2 SASEGT. V shed 2 bases and J shed 1 base, with 21 bases lying between them. This CDR3 is built from 18 residues. The CDR3 region has the DNA TGTGCCAGCAGTGAACGTCGTGTTGGGGACGTTGGATCCTACGAGCAGTACTTC. This codes for CASSERRVGDVGSYEQYF.

The chain links TRBV12-3 or TRBV12-4 to TRBJ1-2; 8 bases match TRBD1. J was trimmed by 6 bases and V by 8 bases; bases with no gene match: 17. The CDR3 is 16 residues long. In DNA, the CDR3 is TGTGCCAGCGGGGACATGGTGTCGCAGGGGGCTAATGGCTACACCTTC. Protein sequence: CASGDMVSQGANGYTF.

The V call is TRBV15, the J call TRBJ2-7, with unresolved D. Germline assignment: CDR1 LNHNV and CDR2 YYDKDF (reference sequence). The CDR3 sequence is 14 residues long. Trimming removed 4 bases at V and 2 bases at J, with 12 bases between. CDR3 loop: CATSIGPDPYEQYF. For the CDR3, the DNA is TGTGCCACCAGCATCGGCCCTGACCCCTACGAGCAGTACTTC.